These 20 T cell receptor beta chains were all obtained from the same sample, sequenced in a study of CD8+ T cells in alopecia areata. RNA extraction and reverse transcription yielded cDNA as sequencing template. Data came from immunoSEQ multiplex PCR; TCRdb stores just in-frame clones and leaves some out. The sample yields 130,000 or so clones, around 87% seen once. Treatment described: oral pan-JAK inhibitor, 5-10 mg twice daily. This material consisted of CD8+ T cells sorted from blood, taken at week 4, from a patient treated with tofacitinib. These receptors were taken from a human donor with alopecia areata.

The chain carries TRBV19 and TRBJ2-2, with D uncertain. V lost 5 bases and J 7 bases, leaving 8 bases between the germline ends. The CDR3 has 12 amino acids. The V gene's germline CDR1 is LNHDA and CDR2 SQIVND (reference sequence). CDR3 in DNA: TGTGCCAGTAGTTACCGCGTCGGGGAGCTGTTTTTT. It specifies CASSYRVGELFF.

V is TRBV25-1 and J is TRBJ1-1, with 7 bases matching TRBD1. This CDR3 comprises 14 residues. The trim removed 6 bases at V and 2 bases at J, leaving 6 bases unmatched. Germline V gives CDR1 MGHDK, CDR2 SYGVNS. DNA for the CDR3: TGTGCCAGCAGATCAGGGGGACACAACACTGAAGCTTTCTTT. Its protein is CASRSGGHNTEAFF.

In DNA, the CDR3 is TGCGCCAGCAGCTTGGAGACAGTCCACGAGCAGTACTTC. This sequence encodes CASSLETVHEQYF. The chain uses TRBV5-1 and TRBJ2-7, with a tentative D call TRBD1 (5 bases). Per the germline V gene, CDR1 is SGHRS and CDR2 is YFSETQ. Deletions cut 0 bases from V and 5 bases from J, with 9 bases between. This CDR3 has 13 residues.

The chain is built from TRBV7-3 and TRBJ2-7; weak D call: TRBD2 (5 bases). Germline CDR1 SGHTA, CDR2 FQGTGA. This CDR3 has 14 residues. The V end lost 2 bases, the J end lost 2 bases, and 10 bases lay between the germline ends. CDR3 amino acids: CASSLETGTYEQYF. Here the CDR3 DNA reads TGTGCCAGCAGCTTAGAAACGGGAACCTACGAGCAGTACTTC.

The chain has TRBV4-1 and TRBJ2-7; unclear D gene. The CDR3 is 15 amino acids. Germline V gene data show CDR1 as MGHRA and CDR2 as YSYEKL. The V gene lost 5 bases and the J gene lost 1 base, with 15 bases spanning the gap. This chain's CDR3 is CASSNRVKGSYEQYF. CDR3 bases: TGCGCCAGCAGCAATCGAGTAAAAGGGTCCTACGAGCAGTACTTC.

A single count supports this clone. The V and J genes are TRBV6-1 and TRBJ2-1; D perhaps matches TRBD2 (6 bases). Per the germline V gene, CDR1 is MNHNS and CDR2 is SASEGT. Trimming took 3 bases from V and 7 from J, leaving 13 bases between them. This CDR3 is 14 amino acids long. As DNA, the CDR3 is TGTGCCAGCAGTGACCGGGACTTTGAAAATGAGCAGTTCTTC. It is translated as CASSDRDFENEQFF.

The V and J genes are TRBV4-1 and TRBJ2-1; D possibly corresponds to TRBD2 (6 bases). Trimming cost V 4 bases and J 10 bases, with 17 bases left between them. The CDR3 extends over 14 amino acids. The V gene's germline CDR1 is MGHRA and CDR2 YSYEKL. The CDR3 is CASSLYGSPPEQFF. The CDR3 nucleotides are TGCGCCAGCAGCCTTTACGGGAGTCCCCCGGAGCAGTTCTTC.

The chain carries TRBV7-9 and TRBJ1-2; D is possibly TRBD1 (6 bases). In germline, CDR1 is SEHNR, CDR2 FQNEAQ (reference sequence). This CDR3 comprises 15 residues. V lost 1 base and J lost 6, with 15 bases in between. This CDR3 reads CASSLGGQSFNGYTF. The DNA of the CDR3 is TGTGCCAGCAGCTTAGGTGGACAGTCTTTTAATGGCTACACCTTC.

This chain connects TRBV29-1 to TRBJ1-2; D possibly corresponds to TRBD1 (5 bases). CDR1 and CDR2 (germline): SQVTM, ANQGSEA. This CDR3 has 16 residues. V was pared by 4 bases and J by 4 bases, with 22 bases between. The CDR3 loop is CSVVAGFSRGAYGYTF. In DNA, the CDR3 is TGCAGCGTTGTGGCAGGGTTTTCTCGCGGGGCCTATGGCTACACCTTC.

The chain employs TRBV11-2 and TRBJ2-7, with D possibly being TRBD1 (6 bases). Germline values: CDR1 SGHAT, CDR2 FQNNGV. The V end lost 3 bases, the J end lost 2 bases, and 11 bases lay between the germline ends. The CDR3 consists of 14 residues. The CDR3 region has the DNA TGTGCCAGCAGCTTTACGACAGGAACCTACGAGCAGTACTTC. Protein: CASSFTTGTYEQYF. Together with reference TRBV11-2 and TRBJ2-7, the CDR3 gives the full variable domain: EAGVAQSPRYKIIEKRQSVAFWCNPISGHATLYWYQQILGQGPKLLIQFQNNGVVDDSQLPKDRFSAERLKGVDSTLKIQPAKLEDSAVYLCASSFTTGTYEQYFGPGTRLTVT.

The rearrangement uses TRBV15 and TRBJ2-3, with 10 bases aligning to TRBD2. The CDR3 is made up of 18 amino acids. The germline gives CDR1 LNHNV, CDR2 YYDKDF (reference sequence). J lost 2 bases, V lost 2 bases, and 10 bases had no gene match. Here the CDR3 DNA reads TGTGCCACCAGCAGATCCCGTTTGAGCGGGGGGGACACAGATACGCAGTATTTT. Translating it yields CATSRSRLSGGDTDTQYF.

The chain couples TRBV6-5 to TRBJ2-1; 12 bases are a match to TRBD2. V was clipped by 5 bases and J by 6 bases; unmatched bases: 5. The CDR3 is 15 residues long. Germline lookup yields CDR1 MNHEY and CDR2 SVGAGI. CDR3 sequence (DNA): TGTGCCAGCAGTCCCCTACTAGCGGGGGGCAATGAGCAGTTCTTC. It encodes CASSPLLAGGNEQFF.

This clone came up once. The rearrangement links TRBV29-1 to TRBJ1-4, with 8 bases fitting TRBD1. CDR3 length equals 14 residues. Looked up from germline, CDR1 is SQVTM and CDR2 is ANQGSEA. V dropped 0 bases and J dropped 13; count of bases not matched to a gene: 10. The CDR3 loop is CSVEDPRSGGGLFF. CDR3 nucleotide sequence: TGCAGCGTTGAAGATCCGCGGTCAGGGGGCGGACTGTTTTTT.

The CDR3 sequence is CAWSAGGSYNEQFF. The DNA of the CDR3 is TGTGCCTGGAGCGCCGGCGGATCCTACAATGAGCAGTTCTTC. The chain has TRBV30 and TRBJ2-1; no firm D call. The V gene's germline CDR1 is GTSNPN and CDR2 SVGIG (reference sequence). This CDR3 spans 14 amino acids. V lost 3 bases and J lost 1, with 10 bases in between.

The chain carries TRBV2 and TRBJ2-1; 9 bases are a match to TRBD1. CDR1 and CDR2 (germline): SNHLY, FYNNEI. The CDR3 extends over 15 amino acids. Trimming at V came to 5 bases and at J to 10 bases, leaving 12 bases not matched to a gene. In DNA, the CDR3 is TGTGCCAGCAGTACAGGGGGCTCGACTAGCTGGGAGCAGTTCTTC. Amino acids: CASSTGGSTSWEQFF.

The rearrangement joins TRBV29-1 to TRBJ1-1; D is uncertain. There are 13 residues in the CDR3. Germline loops: CDR1 SQVTM, CDR2 ANQGSEA. Trimming took 3 bases from V and 2 from J, leaving 10 bases between them. The DNA for the CDR3 is TGCAGCGTTGACCAGACTGGAAACACTGAAGCTTTCTTT. This codes for CSVDQTGNTEAFF.

As DNA, the CDR3 is TGTGCCAGCAGCTTAGACAAGGAGGACAGGGCCTACGAGCAGTACTTC. Translated: CASSLDKEDRAYEQYF. V gene TRBV7-2 combines with J gene TRBJ2-7; 8 bases align to TRBD1. This CDR3 comprises 16 residues. Germline lookup yields CDR1 SGHTA and CDR2 FQGNSA. J lost 2 bases, V lost 1 base, and 7 bases had no gene match.

Only one count was recorded for this clone. CDR3 DNA sequence: TGTGCGTGTAGTACAGGGGGCCCTGAAGCTTTCTTT. Translated: CACSTGGPEAFF. This rearrangement joins TRBV30 to TRBJ1-1, with 9 nucleotides matching TRBD1. From germline, CDR1 is GTSNPN and CDR2 SVGIG (reference sequence). This CDR3 has 12 residues.

The chain recombines TRBV6-1 with TRBJ2-7; 7 bases match TRBD1. V was clipped by 6 bases and J by 2 bases; unmatched bases: 7. Germline-derived CDR1 and CDR2 are MNHNS and SASEGT. The CDR3 has 14 residues. The CDR3: CASRAADRAYEQYF. In nucleotides, the CDR3 is TGTGCCAGCAGGGCCGCCGACAGGGCCTACGAGCAGTACTTC.

The chain joins TRBV5-4 to TRBJ2-1; D is uncertain. The CDR3 has 14 amino acids. Germline CDR1 SGHNT, CDR2 YYREEE (reference sequence). The ends were cut back, 3 bases at V and 2 bases at J, with 9 bases in the middle. CDR3 protein: CASSYQEAYNEQFF. The CDR3, as DNA: TGTGCCAGCAGCTACCAAGAGGCCTACAATGAGCAGTTCTTC.